Listed here is a single T cell receptor (beta chain). The antigen remains unidentified. Treatment: 15 Gy SBRT to primary tumor, nephrectomy 4 weeks later. The CDR3 has 16 residues. Germline V gene sequence: CDR1 LNHDA, CDR2 SQIVND (reference sequence). V was clipped by 5 bases and J by 6 bases; unmatched bases: 11. TCRdb keeps only in-frame clones here, not all; method: immunoSEQ multiplex PCR. The sample includes approximately 10,000 clones, about 63% seen only once; the top ten take roughly 15%. This sample was taken from a study of radiation and T cells in renal cell carcinoma. Study-wide points: In blood, top tumor clones expanded by 2 weeks, shrinking by 4. No pretreatment tumor biopsies were available for baseline clonotypes. Compared with controls, irradiated tumors showed greater TCR clonality.

This TCR derives from a woman in her 50s with renal cell carcinoma. The chain combines TRBV19 with TRBJ1-5, with 9 positions matching TRBD1. The starting material was tumor tissue, obtained from a patient whose treatment included radiotherapy and nephrectomy. The CDR3 protein is CASSLPTGGISQPQHF. The CDR3 nucleotides read TGTGCCAGTAGTCTACCCACAGGGGGCATCAGTCAGCCCCAGCATTTT.